This TCR beta chain came from a study of T cell changes during pregnancy in multiple sclerosis (dated by TCRdb to between 2017 and 2020). Notes on the research overall: The study looked at changes in the T cell repertoire across pregnancy in women with multiple sclerosis.

V sheds 5 bases and J sheds 6 bases, leaving 25 bases between their ends. As encoded in the germline V gene, CDR1 is SGHRS while CDR2 is YFSETQ. From its cysteine to its phenylalanine, the CDR3 spans 17 amino acids. Here the CDR3 DNA is all that survives: 51 bases in frame from base 1. Library construction relied on the immunoSEQ multiplex PCR assay. TCRdb retrieved this table from immuneACCESS and kept in-frame rearrangements only. Not all clones are present; in checked studies, unresolved V genes account for under half, and no reason is known for the remainder. The sample table holds 25,000 to 30,000 clones, of which about 93% were seen once. The leading ten clones occupy approximately 0.39% of the sample. As regards this clone: What antigen it recognizes has not been identified. Base quality data are lacking; no much larger clone is found one base away.

The TCR comes from a female donor with multiple sclerosis, enrolled in a pregnancy study. The rearrangement combines TRBV5-1 with TRBJ2-3; the D region possibly corresponds to TRBD1 (6 bases align). Source: CD4+ T cells from peripheral blood mononuclear cells, taken after pregnancy. The DNA sequence follows: TGCGCCAGCAGGAGTTCTTGGGGGCGGCCGGATGAGGATACGCAGTATTTT. Its amino acids are CASRSSWGRPDEDTQYF. The full variable domain, completed from the reference TRBV5-1 and TRBJ2-3 proteins outside the CDR3, reads KAGVTQTPRYLIKTRGQQVTLSCSPISGHRSVSWYQQTPGQGLQFLFEYFSETQRNKGNFPGRFSGRQFSNSRSEMNVSTLELGDSALYLCASRSSWGRPDEDTQYFGPGTRLTVL.